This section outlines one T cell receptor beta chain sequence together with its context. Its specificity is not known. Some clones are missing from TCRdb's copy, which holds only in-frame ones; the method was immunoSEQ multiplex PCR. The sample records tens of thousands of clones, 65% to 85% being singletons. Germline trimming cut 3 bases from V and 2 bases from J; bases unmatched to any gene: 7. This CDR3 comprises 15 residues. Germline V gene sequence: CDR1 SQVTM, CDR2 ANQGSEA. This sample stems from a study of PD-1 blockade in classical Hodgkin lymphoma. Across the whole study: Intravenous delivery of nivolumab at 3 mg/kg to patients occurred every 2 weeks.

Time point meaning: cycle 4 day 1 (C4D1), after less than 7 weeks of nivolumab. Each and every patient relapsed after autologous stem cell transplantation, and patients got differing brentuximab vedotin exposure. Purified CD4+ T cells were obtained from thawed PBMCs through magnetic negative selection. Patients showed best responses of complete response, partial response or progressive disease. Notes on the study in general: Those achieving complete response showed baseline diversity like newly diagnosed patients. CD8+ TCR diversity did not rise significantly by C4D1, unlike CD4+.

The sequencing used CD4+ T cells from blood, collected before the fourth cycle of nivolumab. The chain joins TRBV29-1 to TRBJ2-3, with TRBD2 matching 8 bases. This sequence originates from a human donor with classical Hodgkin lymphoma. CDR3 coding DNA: TGCAGCGTTGATGCAAGACTAGCGTCCACAGATACGCAGTATTTT. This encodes CSVDARLASTDTQYF.